This TCR beta chain appears in the sequencing data of a study of cytomegalovirus exposure and HLA in healthy donors (dated by TCRdb to the late 2010s). About the investigation overall: A later analysis indicated that the roughly 120 validation repertoires were generated on the platform also employed for the approximately 670 repertoires of the first cohort. The study combined high-throughput TCR immunosequencing, statistical association of individual TCRs with disease status, and machine learning to predict cytomegalovirus infection status. The study was designed to test whether signatures of past pathogen exposure could be identified by cataloging public T cell receptors. A separate validation cohort of 90 to 150 different subjects was used in addition to the roughly 700-subject first cohort.

Study-level results and caveats: Of the cluster scores, 90% to 95% were above 0 in a later analysis, which found that TCRs clustered in the first cohort also tended to co-occur in the 95 to 150 validation repertoires. A later analysis lacked HLA typing for the validation cohort, so it scored co-occurrence in that cohort across all 120 repertoires. The study listed around 160 TCR beta chains as associated with cytomegalovirus. In vitro tests confirmed that a few of the cytomegalovirus-associated TCR beta chains recognize cytomegalovirus antigens. In both the original and validation cohorts, the classifier was reported to diagnose cytomegalovirus status with high specificity and sensitivity. Most TCR sequences were seen in very few donors, while some public TCRs were found in many individuals. The authors suggested that the approach could potentially be generalized to other disease states and immunological phenotypes.

About this clone itself: Its antigen is not yet known. The sample holds no much larger clone one base away, and base qualities are not on file.

V lost 3 bases and J lost 8 bases, and the count of bases not matched to a germline gene is 9. Its CDR3 holds 17 amino acids, cysteine through phenylalanine. The kept DNA is CDR3 alone, 51 bases in frame from the first base. CDR1 MGHDK and CDR2 SYGVNS were looked up in the germline V gene. Library creation used the immunoSEQ multiplex PCR assay. The original methods were these. A statistical classification framework was built for diagnosing cytomegalovirus status from the catalog of TCR beta chain sequences. TCRdb carries this immuneACCESS record with in-frame sequences only. Its versions omit some clonotypes, under half of them owing to an unresolved V gene in the studies checked, with the rest unexplained. Clonal size and the V and J genes are those of that table, whereas D and trimming came from the DNA. For this sample the table gives approximately 160,000 clones, of which 95% to 96% were detected only once. Jointly, the top ten make up more than 0.7% of the sample.

The donors belonged to the validation cohort of about 130 subjects, which was separate from the roughly 700-subject first cohort. The sequenced sample consisted of PBMCs. The sequence derives from a woman between 18 and 29 years old in good health and CMV-seronegative. The chain joins TRBV25-1 to TRBJ2-3, and 15 bases in between align with TRBD2. CDR3 reads: CASSDPGTSGGHGTQYF. DNA sequence: TGTGCCAGCAGTGACCCCGGGACTAGCGGGGGGCACGGTACGCAGTATTTT.